This TCR beta chain came from a study of PD-1 blockade in classical Hodgkin lymphoma. Study-wide results and limits: Complete responders started with a diversity level that resembled newly diagnosed patients at baseline.

This CDR3 region has 15 residues. In germline, CDR1 is SEHNR, CDR2 FQNEAQ (reference sequence). V dropped 5 bases and J dropped 9; count of bases not matched to a gene: 11. Each patient relapsed following autologous stem cell transplantation, and prior brentuximab vedotin exposure differed. Regarding this clone: Its antigen is not known.

Profiled with immunoSEQ multiplex PCR; TCRdb holds only in-frame clones, not every one. The sample has 10,000 to 15,000 clones, about 83% seen once. This receptor was identified in a human donor with classical Hodgkin lymphoma. The rearrangement links TRBV7-9 to TRBJ2-1; 9 bases are a match to TRBD1. The sequenced sample was peripheral blood mononuclear cells (PBMCs), obtained at baseline. This CDR3 is CASSPRDRAFGEQFF. CDR3 bases: TGTGCCAGCAGCCCCCGGGACAGGGCTTTCGGTGAGCAGTTCTTC.